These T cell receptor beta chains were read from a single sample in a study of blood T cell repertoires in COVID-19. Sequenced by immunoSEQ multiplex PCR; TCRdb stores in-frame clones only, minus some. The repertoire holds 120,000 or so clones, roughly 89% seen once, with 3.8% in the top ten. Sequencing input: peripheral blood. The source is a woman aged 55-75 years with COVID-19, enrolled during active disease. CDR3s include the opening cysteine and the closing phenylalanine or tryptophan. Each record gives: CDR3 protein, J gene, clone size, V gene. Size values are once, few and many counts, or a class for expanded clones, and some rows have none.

CDR3aa: CASSSGEQGVRGANVLTF
j_gene: TRBJ2-6
abundance: few
v_gene: TRBV7-2

CDR3aa: CASSLGQVLNEKLFF
j_gene: TRBJ1-4
abundance: -
v_gene: TRBV7-2

CDR3aa: CASSSTGANVLTF
j_gene: TRBJ2-6
abundance: -
v_gene: TRBV19

CDR3aa: CAKRGLVTDTQYF
j_gene: TRBJ2-3
abundance: once
v_gene: TRBV2

CDR3aa: CASSLGSYEQYF
j_gene: TRBJ2-7
abundance: -
v_gene: TRBV7-2

CDR3aa: CASRRDSTSTDTQYF
j_gene: TRBJ2-3
abundance: -
v_gene: TRBV2

CDR3aa: CASSLSSYTEAFF
j_gene: TRBJ1-1
abundance: -
v_gene: TRBV5-6

CDR3aa: CASSRDRGPQPQHF
j_gene: TRBJ1-5
abundance: -
v_gene: TRBV18

CDR3aa: CAIQSGGGRNTGELFF
j_gene: TRBJ2-2
abundance: -
v_gene: TRBV10-3

CDR3aa: CASSLTALAGGIWNEQFF
j_gene: TRBJ2-1
abundance: -
v_gene: TRBV7-3

CDR3aa: CASSLNRGVRMETQYF
j_gene: TRBJ2-5
abundance: -
v_gene: TRBV7-2

CDR3aa: CAISGGSNQPQHF
j_gene: TRBJ1-5
abundance: -
v_gene: TRBV12-3/TRBV12-4

CDR3aa: CARSFGTSGRTDTQYF
j_gene: TRBJ2-3
abundance: once
v_gene: TRBV5-3

CDR3aa: CASSQDHGTAYYSNQPQHF
j_gene: TRBJ1-5
abundance: once
v_gene: TRBV4-3

CDR3aa: CASATGGDTGELFF
j_gene: TRBJ2-2
abundance: -
v_gene: TRBV19

CDR3aa: CASSSGTGNTGELFF
j_gene: TRBJ2-2
abundance: -
v_gene: TRBV11-3

CDR3aa: CATSRDYDNEQFF
j_gene: TRBJ2-1
abundance: -
v_gene: TRBV15

CDR3aa: CASSLGQGINSYNEQFF
j_gene: TRBJ2-1
abundance: -
v_gene: TRBV11-3

CDR3aa: CASSPGQGVVSGTDTQYF
j_gene: TRBJ2-3
abundance: few
v_gene: TRBV27

CDR3aa: CASILGVGVDGYTF
j_gene: TRBJ1-2
abundance: -
v_gene: TRBV6-5

CDR3aa: CASSLTSGGQETQYF
j_gene: TRBJ2-5
abundance: -
v_gene: TRBV5-1

CDR3aa: CASSLTTYGYTF
j_gene: TRBJ1-2
abundance: once
v_gene: TRBV7-2

CDR3aa: CASSPYTRKEGSGNYGYTF
j_gene: TRBJ1-2
abundance: few
v_gene: TRBV23-1

CDR3aa: CASSQPSGNTEAFF
j_gene: TRBJ1-1
abundance: -
v_gene: TRBV3-1/TRBV3-2

CDR3aa: CASSLPTGRNYGYTF
j_gene: TRBJ1-2
abundance: -
v_gene: TRBV7-9

CDR3aa: CASSYPDGNSYEQYF
j_gene: TRBJ2-7
abundance: -
v_gene: TRBV6-2/TRBV6-3

CDR3aa: CASKQGNLAYEQYF
j_gene: TRBJ2-7
abundance: -
v_gene: TRBV6-5

CDR3aa: CASSLSVRVRNEQYF
j_gene: TRBJ2-7
abundance: -
v_gene: TRBV28

CDR3aa: CASSQEKVQGAKLFF
j_gene: TRBJ1-4
abundance: -
v_gene: TRBV4-3

CDR3aa: CASSPAGQGADEQYF
j_gene: TRBJ2-7
abundance: -
v_gene: TRBV27

CDR3aa: CASRGDRGSGNTIYF
j_gene: TRBJ1-3
abundance: -
v_gene: TRBV2